This TCR beta chain was recovered during a study of blood T cell repertoires in COVID-19. Looking at the study overall: The United States, Italy and Spain provided the acute and convalescent COVID-19 samples. PBMCs, B-cell-depleted T cells, or T cells provided the cDNA or gDNA that made up the material.

The ends lost 2 bases at V and 4 bases at J; junction bases unmatched: 8. The CDR3 has 16 residues. Per germline, CDR1 MNHEY and CDR2 SMNVEV (reference sequence). No more than 2 weeks before study entry, exposed participants had met a case of COVID-19. This clone showed up just once. Only in-frame clones appear in the TCRdb table, and some are missing; sequencing was by immunoSEQ multiplex PCR. The table includes 150,000 to 200,000 clones, less than 90% detected once. The receptor's source is a woman under 40 who had been exposed to COVID-19. Input material: PBMCs or T cells enriched from blood (not recorded which). The chain links TRBV27 to TRBJ2-1, with 7 bases aligning to TRBD2. CDR3 region: CASSLVAQRGYNEQFF. In nucleotides, the CDR3 is TGTGCCAGCAGTTTAGTGGCCCAGCGGGGATACAATGAGCAGTTCTTC.